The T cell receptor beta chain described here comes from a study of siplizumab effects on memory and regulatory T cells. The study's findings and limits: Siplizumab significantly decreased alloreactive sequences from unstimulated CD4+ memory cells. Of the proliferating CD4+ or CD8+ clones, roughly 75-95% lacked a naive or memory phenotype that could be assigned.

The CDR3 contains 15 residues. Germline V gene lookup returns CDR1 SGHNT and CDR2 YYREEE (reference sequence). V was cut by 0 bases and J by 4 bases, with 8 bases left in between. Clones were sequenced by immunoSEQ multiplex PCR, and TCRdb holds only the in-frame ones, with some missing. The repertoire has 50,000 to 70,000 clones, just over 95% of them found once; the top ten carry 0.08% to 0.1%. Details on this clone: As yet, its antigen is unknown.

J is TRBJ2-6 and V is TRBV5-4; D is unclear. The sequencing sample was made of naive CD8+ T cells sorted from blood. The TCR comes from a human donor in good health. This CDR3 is CASSLAVGGANVLTF. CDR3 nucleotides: TGTGCCAGCAGCTTGGCGGTCGGGGGGGCCAACGTCCTGACTTTC.